This T cell receptor (beta chain) derives from a study of blood T cell repertoires in COVID-19. Sequencing used immunoSEQ multiplex PCR; TCRdb keeps in-frame clones, though not all of them. Of 150,000 or so clones in the sample, more than 80% were seen once. Germline CDR1 and CDR2: KGHSH and LQKENI. V lost 5 bases, J lost 5 bases, and 12 bases lay in between. The CDR3 totals 14 residues. The chain uses TRBV18 and TRBJ1-4, with D possibly matching TRBD1 (6 bases). Specimen: peripheral blood. This clonotype was obtained from a man aged 45-60 years with acute or convalescent COVID-19. CDR3 nucleotides: TGTGCCAGCTCAATCCAGGGGACGAATGAAAAACTGTTTTTT. Translated: CASSIQGTNEKLFF. Together with reference TRBV18 and TRBJ1-4, the CDR3 gives the full variable domain: NAGVMQNPRHLVRRRGQEARLRCSPMKGHSHVYWYRQLPEEGLKFMVYLQKENIIDESGMPKERFSAEFPKEGPSILRIQQVVRGDSAAYFCASSIQGTNEKLFFGSGTQLSVL.